This T cell receptor beta chain is drawn from a study of CD8 T cells in ankylosing spondylitis. General observations from the study: The authors found the disease-linked clones to be CD8+ and relatively rare in peripheral blood. Disease-linked clones were reportedly significantly enriched in matched ankylosing spondylitis synovial fluid.

This clonotype was detected ten times or more. What it binds is unknown. A read error may account for a junction end that differs from germline. Per the germline V gene, CDR1 is DFQATT and CDR2 is SNEGSKA (reference sequence). This CDR3 has 14 amino acids. A single record per CDR3 protein comes from TCRdb applying MiXCR to the 5' RACE reads. The sample lists some 130,000 distinct CDR3 sequences; 7% to 8% were seen once. The material sequenced was blood, either unsorted or a sorted T cell fraction (not recorded which). The genes are TRBV20-1 and TRBJ2-1; 9 bases are a match to TRBD1. The sequence derives from a female donor with ankylosing spondylitis or in good health (not recorded which). DNA of the CDR3: TGCAGTGCTAGGGTACAGGGGGCCGGCTCCTACGGGCTCTTC. It specifies CSARVQGAGSYGLF.